Below are 5 T cell receptor beta chains sequenced from a single sample in a study of beta chain features in type 1 diabetes. Sequenced material consisted of expressed TCRB transcripts (all of the isolated RNA was reverse transcribed). Measured with immunoSEQ multiplex PCR; TCRdb has only the in-frame clones, and not every one. Among a few hundred thousand clones listed, 10% to 15% were seen once. The sample taken for sequencing was naive CD4+ T cells from blood. The receptors derive from a man younger than 35 in good health.

This chain joins TRBV19 and TRBJ2-5, with 9 bases that match TRBD1. Looked up from germline, CDR1 is LNHDA and CDR2 is SQIVND (reference sequence). The J segment lost 2 bases and the V segment lost 4 bases, leaving 5 bases of the junction unmatched. The CDR3 consists of 15 residues. In nucleotides, the CDR3 is TGTGCCAGTAGTACCCCGGGACAGGGTCAAGAGACCCAGTACTTC. Its translation is CASSTPGQGQETQYF.

This clone was detected a few times. The chain recombines TRBV10-3 with TRBJ2-3; D is ambiguous. The CDR3 spans 14 residues. V was trimmed by 3 bases and J by 2 bases, leaving 9 bases between them. Germline V lookup: CDR1 ENHRY, CDR2 SYGVKD. CDR3 coding DNA: TGTGCCATCAGTGATTGGCGGCCCACAGATACGCAGTATTTT. Its translation: CAISDWRPTDTQYF.

V is TRBV7-2 and J is TRBJ2-7; TRBD2 is a possible D gene (6 bases). Germline-derived CDR1 and CDR2 are SGHTA and FQGNSA. With 1 base removed from V and 2 bases from J, the gap between germline ends came to 12 bases. The CDR3 loop spans 15 amino acids. CDR3 in DNA: TGTGCCAGCAGCTTAGAAGGGACTGCCACCTACGAGCAGTACTTC. Translated, it gives CASSLEGTATYEQYF.

The V and J genes are TRBV30 and TRBJ1-5; 9 bases match TRBD1. With V trimmed by 0 bases and J by 7 bases, 4 bases remained unmatched. This CDR3 is built from 14 residues. Germline CDR1 reads GTSNPN; CDR2 reads SVGIG (reference sequence). For the CDR3, the DNA is TGTGCCTGGAGTGTACAGGGGGCTAGACAGCCCCAGCATTTT. Translation: CAWSVQGARQPQHF.

The V call is TRBV27, the J call TRBJ2-7, with 8 positions matching TRBD1. This CDR3 spans 16 amino acids. Germline CDR1 MNHEY, CDR2 SMNVEV (reference sequence). With 8 bases clipped from V and 2 bases from J, the junction kept 14 bases outside the gene matches. DNA for the CDR3: TGTGCCAGCGGCGGACAGGGTGGTAGTAGACCCTACGAGCAGTACTTC. Encoded protein: CASGGQGGSRPYEQYF.